A single sample gave rise to the 11 T cell receptor beta chains below, sequenced in a study of shared clonotypes between healthy human individuals. Sequencing was performed with immunoSEQ multiplex PCR; in TCRdb, only in-frame clones are kept and a portion is missing. The data hold about 2.3 million clones, with roughly 92% observed a single time. Sequenced input: naive CD4+ T cells from PBMCs. Documented subset: CD45RA+ positively selected. These receptors were collected from a man between 18 and 35 years old in good health. Some clones in this sample may be carry-over from other donors' samples.

On this clone itself: This CDR3 is also generated by other DNA sequences in the sample. The chain recombines TRBV5-1 with TRBJ2-7, with 9 nucleotides matching TRBD1. The V segment lost 0 bases and the J segment 3 bases; nucleotides outside the gene matches: 4. From germline, CDR1 is SGHRS and CDR2 YFSETQ. The CDR3 is 15 amino acids. CDR3 amino acids: CASSLAGTGNYEQYF. As DNA, the CDR3 is TGCGCCAGCAGCTTGGCCGGGACAGGGAACTACGAGCAGTACTTC. Together with reference TRBV5-1 and TRBJ2-7, the CDR3 gives the full variable domain: KAGVTQTPRYLIKTRGQQVTLSCSPISGHRSVSWYQQTPGQGLQFLFEYFSETQRNKGNFPGRFSGRQFSNSRSEMNVSTLELGDSALYLCASSLAGTGNYEQYFGPGTRLTVT.

The gene calls are TRBV5-1 and TRBJ2-1; D remains unclear. V was pared by 0 bases and J by 9 bases, with 10 bases between. Germline CDR1 and CDR2: SGHRS and YFSETQ. The CDR3 runs to 13 residues. CDR3 loop: CASSLDQLGEQFF. The CDR3 DNA reads as TGCGCCAGCAGCTTGGACCAGTTGGGTGAGCAGTTCTTC.

This clone was detected only once. This rearrangement joins TRBV7-2 to TRBJ2-7, with 8 bases lining up with TRBD1. Unmatched junction bases numbered 9, after V lost 0 bases and J lost 5 bases. The CDR3 runs 16 residues. Germline V CDR1 and CDR2: SGHTA, FQGNSA. CDR3 sequence reads: CASSLAPQGARHEQYF. The DNA for the CDR3 is TGTGCCAGCAGCTTAGCGCCCCAGGGGGCGCGGCACGAGCAGTACTTC. The full variable domain, rest sourced from reference TRBV7-2 and TRBJ2-7, is GAGVSQSPSNKVTEKGKDVELRCDPISGHTALYWYRQSLGQGLEFLIYFQGNSAPDKSGLPSDRFSAERTGGSVSTLTIQRTQQEDSAVYLCASSLAPQGARHEQYFGPGTRLTVT.

The rearrangement joins TRBV28 to TRBJ2-1; D uncertain. The V end was cut by 5 bases, the J end by 4 bases, with 18 bases between. Germline loops: CDR1 MDHEN, CDR2 SYDVKM. The length of the CDR3 is 16 residues. CDR3 nucleotides: TGTGCCAGCAGTCCCCCGGGCAGCTCAAAATACAATGAGCAGTTCTTC. Encoded protein: CASSPPGSSKYNEQFF.

The chain carries TRBV5-1 and TRBJ2-3, with 11 bases matching TRBD2. V lost 0 bases to trimming and J lost 4 bases; unmatched junction nucleotides: 4. Germline V gives CDR1 SGHRS, CDR2 YFSETQ. This CDR3 has 16 amino acids. The chain's CDR3 is CASSLAVAGGPDTQYF. In DNA form, the CDR3 reads TGCGCCAGCAGCTTGGCGGTAGCGGGAGGGCCAGATACGCAGTATTTT.

The chain combines TRBV20-1 with TRBJ2-3; TRBD1 or TRBD2 may be the D gene (6 bases each). The CDR3 is made up of 11 amino acids. Per the germline V gene, CDR1 is DFQATT and CDR2 is SNEGSKA (reference sequence). V gave up 8 bases and J gave up 7 bases, with 13 bases separating them. DNA for the CDR3: TGCAGTTCAAGGGGGGTCTATACGCAGTATTTT. Its translation: CSSRGVYTQYF.

The V and J genes are TRBV27 and TRBJ2-3, with D perhaps being TRBD1 or TRBD2 (6 bases each). The length of the CDR3 is 15 residues. Germline-derived CDR1 and CDR2 are MNHEY and SMNVEV (reference sequence). V gave up 8 bases and J gave up 1 base, with 16 bases separating them. The CDR3 coding sequence is TGTGCCAGCCAGTCCCCAGGGGAGGGCACAGATACGCAGTATTTT. Protein product: CASQSPGEGTDTQYF.

This chain connects TRBV7-3 to TRBJ2-2; D is ambiguous. This CDR3 is 13 amino acids long. V was shortened by 5 bases and J by 4 bases, with 8 bases between the two germline ends. Germline loops: CDR1 SGHTA, CDR2 FQGTGA. For the CDR3, the DNA is TGTGCCAGCAGCAGGGTTCGCACCGGGGAGCTGTTTTTT. Translating it yields CASSRVRTGELFF.

The J gene is TRBJ2-4, the V gene TRBV2; TRBD1 is a possible D gene (6 bases). Germline V lookup: CDR1 SNHLY, CDR2 FYNNEI. The CDR3 has 14 amino acids. The V and J ends lost 6 bases and 9 bases respectively, with 18 bases between them. In DNA form, the CDR3 reads TGTGCCAGCAGAGCCCCGGGACATCCGGGCATTCAGTACTTC. Translating it yields CASRAPGHPGIQYF.

Of note for this clone: The same CDR3 is also encoded by other DNA sequences in this sample. V usage is TRBV7-2 and J usage is TRBJ1-4, with D perhaps matching TRBD1 (5 bases). Trimming removed 1 base from V and 8 bases from J, with 5 bases in between. The CDR3 totals 12 residues. Germline V gene sequence: CDR1 SGHTA, CDR2 FQGNSA. CDR3 protein: CASSLGGEKLFF. In nucleotides, the CDR3 is TGTGCCAGCAGCTTAGGGGGGGAAAAACTGTTTTTT.

The sample holds a few counts of this clone. A junction boundary mismatches the germline segment, possibly from a read error. The V gene is TRBV28, the J gene TRBJ1-4; D is unclear. CDR1 is MDHEN and CDR2 is SYDVKM in the germline V gene. The CDR3 consists of 13 residues. The CDR3 reads CATSGATNEKLFF. CDR3 DNA sequence: TGTGCCACCAGTGGGGCAACTAATGAAAAACTGTTTTTT.